Below, 18 T cell receptor beta chains from the same sample are listed, as sequenced in a study of cytomegalovirus exposure and HLA in healthy donors. Primers: 60 Vbeta forward and 13 Jbeta reverse. Data came from immunoSEQ multiplex PCR; TCRdb stores just in-frame clones and leaves some out. Of about 200,000 clones in the sample, approximately 79% are singletons; the top ten hold approximately 1.5%. The source material was PBMCs. These receptors all come from a girl aged 5-17 years in good health and CMV-seropositive.

This sequence joins TRBV27 and TRBJ1-2, with TRBD1 matching over 7 bases. The V segment lost 5 bases and the J segment 8 bases; nucleotides outside the gene matches: 11. CDR3 length equals 14 residues. Germline values: CDR1 MNHEY, CDR2 SMNVEV (reference sequence). The CDR3 DNA reads TGTGCCAGCAGTCCCCTGACAGGGCCGGAGGGCTACACCTTC. Translated, it gives CASSPLTGPEGYTF.

This chain connects TRBV12-5 to TRBJ1-5, with 8 bases lining up with TRBD1. J gave up 1 base and V 1 base, and 6 bases lay outside the gene matches. The CDR3 extends over 17 amino acids. Germline V CDR1 and CDR2: LGHNT, FRNRAP. The CDR3 spells CASGLAYQGASNQPQHF. Written as DNA, the CDR3 is TGTGCTAGTGGTTTGGCTTACCAGGGGGCAAGCAATCAGCCCCAGCATTTT.

V is TRBV9 and J is TRBJ2-2; a weak D match, TRBD2 (7 bases). CDR1 is SGDLS and CDR2 is YYNGEE in the germline V gene. V lost 3 bases to trimming and J lost 7 bases, with 16 bases between them. The CDR3 runs 15 residues. The CDR3 is CASSGGGGAGGELFF. In DNA, the CDR3 is TGTGCCAGCAGCGGGGGCGGGGGCGCCGGCGGGGAGCTGTTTTTT.

This chain links TRBV5-6 with TRBJ2-5; 9 positions agree with TRBD2. CDR1 is SGHDT, CDR2 YYEEEE, per germline. After removal of 4 bases from V and 3 bases from J, the junction contained 4 bases not matched to a gene. The CDR3 is 14 amino acids. This chain's CDR3 is CASSRLAEKETQYF. CDR3 bases: TGTGCCAGCAGCCGACTAGCGGAAAAAGAGACCCAGTACTTC.

The J gene is TRBJ2-1, the V gene TRBV6-4; tentative D call: TRBD2 (5 bases). CDR3 length equals 14 residues. Germline CDR1 reads MRHNA; CDR2 reads SNTAGT. V lost 2 bases to trimming and J lost 6 bases, with 11 bases between them. CDR3 amino acids: CASSDGTRTNEQFF. The CDR3 DNA follows: TGTGCCAGCAGTGACGGCACTAGAACCAATGAGCAGTTCTTC.

The V gene is TRBV7-9, the J gene TRBJ1-4, with 8 bases aligning to TRBD1. Per the germline V gene, CDR1 is SEHNR and CDR2 is FQNEAQ (reference sequence). V shed 5 bases and J 8 bases; nucleotides not matched to a gene: 10. This CDR3 has 15 amino acids. The CDR3 DNA is TGTGCCAGCAGCGCGACAGGGGACTTGGGCGAAAAACTGTTTTTT. Translated, it gives CASSATGDLGEKLFF. The variable domain in full, completed from reference TRBV7-9 and TRBJ1-4, reads DTGVSQNPRHKITKRGQNVTFRCDPISEHNRLYWYRQTLGQGPEFLTYFQNEAQLEKSRLLSDRFSAERPKGSFSTLEIQRTEQGDSAMYLCASSATGDLGEKLFFGSGTQLSVL.

The chain links TRBV21-1 to TRBJ1-1; TRBD1 reflects the table's D call only, with no check against the DNA. TRBV21-1 is termed a pseudogene. There are 17 residues in the CDR3. CDR3 loop: CASSNTQGRSANTEAFF. The CDR3 DNA is TGTGCCAGCAGCAATACCCAGGGTAGGTCGGCGAACACTGAAGCTTTCTTT.

This rearrangement joins TRBV5-1 to TRBJ2-3; D remains ambiguous. V lost 4 bases and J 6 bases, leaving 15 bases between the germline ends. Germline-derived CDR1 and CDR2 are SGHRS and YFSETQ. This CDR3 has 14 residues. As DNA, the CDR3 is TGCGCCAGCAGCACATCCCAAAACGGGGATACGCAGTATTTT. It codes for CASSTSQNGDTQYF.

The chain uses TRBV23-1 and TRBJ1-6; 9 bases fit TRBD1. TRBV23-1 is noted as an ORF with a role that remains uncertain. The CDR3 extends over 16 amino acids. J gave up 6 bases and V 0 bases, and 3 bases lay outside the gene matches. The CDR3, as DNA: TGCGCCAGCAGTCAATCCTCGGACAGGGGTAATTCACCCCTCCACTTT. This encodes CASSQSSDRGNSPLHF.

The chain joins TRBV11-2 to TRBJ2-1; D is possibly TRBD1 (5 bases). CDR3 size: 13 residues. The germline V gene encodes CDR1 SGHAT and CDR2 FQNNGV. Trimming took off 5 bases at V and 6 bases at J, with 11 bases between the two ends. CDR3 DNA sequence: TGTGCCAGCAGCACCGACCAGGGCAATGAGCAGTTCTTC. This translates into CASSTDQGNEQFF.

The gene calls are TRBV19 and TRBJ2-2; 8 bases align to TRBD2. Looked up from germline, CDR1 is LNHDA and CDR2 is SQIVND (reference sequence). CDR3 length: 16 residues. J was trimmed by 7 bases and V by 1 base; bases with no gene match: 8. The CDR3 region is CASSIGTSPPYGELFF. The CDR3 DNA is TGTGCCAGTAGTATAGGGACTAGCCCTCCTTACGGGGAGCTGTTTTTT.

This clone was detected once. V and J are TRBV19 and TRBJ1-2, with no clear D. Germline V gives CDR1 LNHDA, CDR2 SQIVND (reference sequence). V lost 0 bases, J lost 0 bases, and 5 bases lay in between. The CDR3 spans 14 residues. CDR3 DNA sequence: TGTGCCAGTAGTATAGAGGCAGCTAACTATGGCTACACCTTC. Protein product: CASSIEAANYGYTF.

This chain links TRBV29-1 with TRBJ2-3; D remains ambiguous. The germline gives CDR1 SQVTM, CDR2 ANQGSEA. The CDR3 is 14 amino acids. V was cut by 0 bases and J by 0 bases, with 7 bases left in between. The DNA for the CDR3 is TGCAGCGTTGAAGATGTGACTAGCACAGATACGCAGTATTTT. Translation gives CSVEDVTSTDTQYF.

The chain couples TRBV11-2 to TRBJ1-3, with D uncertain. This CDR3 contains 17 residues. In germline, CDR1 is SGHAT, CDR2 FQNNGV. V was clipped by 0 bases and J by 0 bases, with 12 bases between them. CDR3 sequence reads: CASSLDPLRYSGNTIYF. The CDR3 DNA reads TGTGCCAGCAGCTTAGATCCCTTGAGGTACTCTGGAAACACCATATATTTT.

The rearrangement links TRBV19 to TRBJ2-2; 7 bases match TRBD2. Germline CDR1 LNHDA, CDR2 SQIVND (reference sequence). CDR3 size: 14 residues. V lost 9 bases, J lost 6 bases, and 10 bases stayed unmatched. CDR3 nucleotides: TGTGCCAGCACGGGGCGGGGGAAAGCCGGGGAGCTGTTTTTT. This codes for CASTGRGKAGELFF. Full variable domain (outside the CDR3, taken from reference TRBV19 and TRBJ2-2): DGGITQSPKYLFRKEGQNVTLSCEQNLNHDAMYWYRQDPGQGLRLIYYSQIVNDFQKGDIAEGYSVSREKKESFPLTVTSAQKNPTAFYLCASTGRGKAGELFFGEGSRLTVL.

This rearrangement joins TRBV18 to TRBJ2-5; 12 nucleotides align to TRBD2. The V gene's germline CDR1 is KGHSH and CDR2 LQKENI. The J segment lost 5 bases and the V segment lost 0 bases, leaving 4 bases of the junction unmatched. The CDR3 length is 16 residues. The CDR3 here is CASSPPLLAGGETQYF. The DNA for the CDR3 is TGTGCCAGCTCACCACCCCTCCTAGCGGGGGGGGAGACCCAGTACTTC.

This chain uses TRBV11-3 with TRBJ2-5, with TRBD1 matching over 8 bases. V shed 5 bases and J 5 bases; nucleotides not matched to a gene: 7. In germline, CDR1 is SGHNT, CDR2 YENEEA. This CDR3 is 14 amino acids long. DNA of the CDR3: TGTGCCAGCAGCCGAGACAGGGGATGGGAGACCCAGTACTTC. The encoded protein is CASSRDRGWETQYF.

V is TRBV10-3 and J is TRBJ1-1; unclear D gene. There are 13 residues in the CDR3. CDR1 and CDR2 from the germline V gene are ENHRY and SYGVKD. The CDR3 DNA reads as TGTGGCACCCGGTTTAGCAGGAACACTGAAGCTTTCTTT. Translating it yields CGTRFSRNTEAFF.